These 5 T cell receptor beta chains were all obtained from the same sample, sequenced in a study of Graves' ophthalmopathy and Graves' hyperthyroidism (dated by TCRdb to about 2018). The data were produced on an Illumina HiSeq 2000. For repertoire sequencing, the TCR beta CDR3 regions were amplified from RNA transcripts. The first round was an RT-PCR using HTBI primers with the Qiagen OneStep RT-PCR kit, and this first round was followed by a second-round multiplex PCR, then size selection and purification. TCRdb redid the processing of the public reads, applying fastp at Q25 and MiXCR, and retained in-frame beta chains. Each CDR3 protein appears once, grouped with its most common genes and DNA. Present in this sample are hundreds of thousands of distinct CDR3 sequences, 21% of which were seen just once. The ten top clones hold approximately 3.2% of the sample. Sequenced: peripheral blood. These receptor sequences come from a woman younger than 30 with stable Graves' hyperthyroidism. Donor details come from another sample of the same person, matched by shared clones.

This clonotype has only a few counts. This may stem from a read error, because a much larger clone lies one nucleotide away. The genes are TRBV7-2 and TRBJ2-4; 8 nucleotides align to TRBD1. CDR1 and CDR2 (germline): SGHTA, FQGNSA. This CDR3 has 15 residues. CDR3 sequence (DNA): TGTGCCAGCAGCGGACAGGGATCGGCCAAAAACATTAAGTACTTC. It yields the protein CASSGQGSAKNIKYF.

This clonotype appeared many times. Here the CDR3 reads CASSPTEGAFF. CDR3 bases: TGTGCCAGCAGTCCGACAGAGGGAGCTTTCTTT. J is TRBJ1-1 and V is TRBV12-3 or TRBV12-4; a possible D gene is TRBD1 (5 bases). Trimming left V 5 bases short and J 10 bases short, with 11 bases between. CDR3 length: 11 residues.

This clonotype was seen a handful of times. The chain carries TRBV4-3 and TRBJ2-5, with TRBD1 identical over 10 bases. The CDR3 runs 16 residues. After removal of 1 base from V and 2 bases from J, the junction contained 4 bases not matched to a gene. CDR1 is LGHNA, CDR2 YSLEER, per germline. The CDR3 region is CASSQGQGALQETQYF. The CDR3 DNA is TGCGCCAGCAGCCAAGGACAGGGGGCCCTACAAGAGACCCAGTACTTC.

This clonotype has only one observation. The chain carries TRBV19 and TRBJ2-3; 13 nucleotides align to TRBD2. Germline CDR1 reads LNHDA; CDR2 reads SQIVND (reference sequence). V dropped 6 bases and J dropped 4; count of bases not matched to a gene: 10. This CDR3 comprises 17 residues. CDR3 coding DNA: TGTGCCAGTAGATTGAGCAGGACTAGCGGGAGTGCAGATACGCAGTATTTT. Amino acid sequence: CASRLSRTSGSADTQYF.

The sample holds many counts of this clonotype. V usage is TRBV4-2 and J usage is TRBJ1-2; 7 nucleotides align to TRBD1. The germline V gene has CDR1 LGHNA and CDR2 YNFKEQ. V trimming: 4 bases; J trimming: 2 bases; junction bases outside the gene matches: 10. The CDR3 loop spans 16 amino acids. For the CDR3, the DNA is TGTGCCAGCAGCCCAACTCCAACAGGGGAGAACTATGGCTACACCTTC. Its protein product is CASSPTPTGENYGYTF.